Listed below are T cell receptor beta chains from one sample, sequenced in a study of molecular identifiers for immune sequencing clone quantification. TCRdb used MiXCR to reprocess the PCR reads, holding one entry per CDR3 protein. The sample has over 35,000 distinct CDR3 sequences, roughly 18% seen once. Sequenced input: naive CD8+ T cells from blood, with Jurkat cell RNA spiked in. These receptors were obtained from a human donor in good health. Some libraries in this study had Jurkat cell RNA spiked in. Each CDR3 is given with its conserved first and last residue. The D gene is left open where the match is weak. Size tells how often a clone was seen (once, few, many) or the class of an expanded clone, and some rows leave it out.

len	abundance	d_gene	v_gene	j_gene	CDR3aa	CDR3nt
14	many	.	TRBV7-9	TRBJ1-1	CASSLGQWGYEAFF	TGTGCCAGCAGCCTTGGACAATGGGGCTATGAAGCTTTCTTT
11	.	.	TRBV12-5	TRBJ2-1	CASGLGDEQFF	TGTGCTAGTGGTTTGGGGGATGAGCAGTTCTTC
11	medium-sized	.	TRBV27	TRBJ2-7	CASSLGGEQYF	TGTGCCAGCAGCTTAGGGGGCGAGCAGTACTTC
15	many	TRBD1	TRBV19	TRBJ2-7	CASSPSGTGVYEQYF	TGTGCCAGTAGTCCTTCCGGGACAGGGGTCTACGAGCAGTACTTC
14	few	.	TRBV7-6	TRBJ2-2	CASSTDGRRGELFF	TGTGCCAGCAGCACGGACGGGCGTCGGGGGGAGCTGTTTTTT
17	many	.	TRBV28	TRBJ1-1	CASSYNTGGHTGTEAFF	TGTGCCAGCAGTTACAACACCGGGGGGCACACGGGGACTGAAGCTTTCTTT
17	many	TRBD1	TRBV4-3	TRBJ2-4	CASSQAIGTGGLGIQYF	TGCGCCAGCAGCCAAGCTATCGGGACAGGGGGCCTGGGCATTCAGTACTTC
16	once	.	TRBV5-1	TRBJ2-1	CASSLEGQWVANEQFF	TGCGCCAGCAGCTTGGAGGGGCAATGGGTTGCCAATGAGCAGTTCTTC
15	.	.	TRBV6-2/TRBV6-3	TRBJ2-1	CASSYSLGVYNEQFF	TGTGCCAGCAGTTACTCTCTGGGGGTATACAATGAGCAGTTCTTC
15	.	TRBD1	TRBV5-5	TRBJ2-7	CASSLARGQGDGEYF	TGTGCCAGCAGCTTGGCCAGGGGACAGGGGGACGGGGAGTACTTC
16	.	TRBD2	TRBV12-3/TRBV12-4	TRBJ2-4	CASSLVAGLAANIQYF	TGTGCCAGCAGTTTAGTTGCGGGACTAGCCGCGAACATTCAGTACTTC
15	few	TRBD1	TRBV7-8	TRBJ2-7	CASSLAQTGGYEQYF	TGTGCCAGCAGCTTAGCGCAGACAGGGGGCTACGAGCAGTACTTC
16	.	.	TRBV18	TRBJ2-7	CASSPRSGDLSYEQYF	TGTGCCAGCTCACCCCGGTCAGGGGACCTCTCCTACGAGCAGTACTTC
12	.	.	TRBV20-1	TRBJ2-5	CSGRVWQETQYF	TGCAGTGGCAGGGTCTGGCAAGAGACCCAGTACTTC
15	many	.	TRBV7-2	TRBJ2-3	CASRLEFWGTDTQYF	TGTGCCAGCAGGCTCGAGTTTTGGGGCACAGATACGCAGTATTTT
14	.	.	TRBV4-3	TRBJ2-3	CASSQETWPDTQYF	TGCGCCAGCAGCCAAGAGACTTGGCCAGATACGCAGTATTTT
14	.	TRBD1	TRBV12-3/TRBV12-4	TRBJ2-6	CASSPRQGPNVLTF	TGTGCCAGCAGTCCTAGACAGGGTCCCAACGTCCTGACTTTC
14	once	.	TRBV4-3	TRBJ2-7	CASSQGQCSYEQYF	TGCGCCAGCAGCCAAGGACAGTGCTCCTACGAGCAGTACTTC
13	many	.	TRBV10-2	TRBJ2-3	CASSEGYTDTQYF	TGCGCCAGCAGTGAGGGCTACACAGATACGCAGTATTTT
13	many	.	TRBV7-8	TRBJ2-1	CASSRLDRNEQFF	TGTGCCAGCAGCCGCCTGGACCGCAATGAGCAGTTCTTC
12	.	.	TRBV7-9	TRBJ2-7	CASSAQGYEQYF	TGTGCCAGCAGCGCTCAGGGTTACGAGCAGTACTTC
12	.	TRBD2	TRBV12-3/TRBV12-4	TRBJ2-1	CASSLTSVEQFF	TGTGCCAGCAGTTTGACTAGCGTGGAGCAGTTCTTC
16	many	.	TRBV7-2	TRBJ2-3	CASSLVGGGPTDTQYF	TGTGCCAGCAGCTTAGTGGGGGGGGGCCCCACAGATACGCAGTATTTT
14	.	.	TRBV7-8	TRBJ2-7	CASSLVGGGYEQYF	TGTGCCAGCAGCTTAGTCGGGGGCGGCTACGAGCAGTACTTC
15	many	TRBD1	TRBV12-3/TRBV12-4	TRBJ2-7	CASSFYRGLSYEQYF	TGTGCCAGCAGTTTTTACAGGGGGCTATCCTACGAGCAGTACTTC
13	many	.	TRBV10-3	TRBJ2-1	CAISRDADNEQFF	TGTGCCATCAGTCGGGACGCCGACAATGAGCAGTTCTTC
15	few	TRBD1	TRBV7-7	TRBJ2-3	CASSSTGAPADTQYF	TGTGCCAGCAGCTCGACAGGGGCGCCCGCAGATACGCAGTATTTT
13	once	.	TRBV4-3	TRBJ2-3	CASSQDPMDTQYF	TGCGCCAGCAGCCAAGATCCCATGGATACGCAGTATTTT
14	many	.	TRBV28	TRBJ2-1	CASKRMASYNEQFF	TGTGCCAGCAAAAGGATGGCCTCCTACAATGAGCAGTTCTTC
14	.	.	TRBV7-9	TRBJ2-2	CASSLNGNTGELFF	TGTGCCAGCAGCTTAAACGGGAACACCGGGGAGCTGTTTTTT
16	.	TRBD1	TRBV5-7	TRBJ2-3	CASSLGGQEKSDTQYF	TGTGCCAGCAGCTTGGGTGGACAGGAGAAATCAGATACGCAGTATTTT
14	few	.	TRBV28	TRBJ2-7	CASSPTLGLAEQYF	TGTGCCAGCAGTCCCACTCTTGGGCTCGCCGAGCAGTACTTC
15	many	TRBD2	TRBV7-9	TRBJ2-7	CASSLGLAATYEQYF	TGTGCCAGCAGCTTAGGACTAGCAGCCACCTACGAGCAGTACTTC
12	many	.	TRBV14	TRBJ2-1	CASSQVGNEQFF	TGTGCCAGCAGCCAAGTCGGCAATGAGCAGTTCTTC
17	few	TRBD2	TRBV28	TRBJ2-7	CASSLFSAGVIAYEQYF	TGTGCCAGCAGTTTATTTTCAGCGGGAGTTATTGCCTACGAGCAGTACTTC
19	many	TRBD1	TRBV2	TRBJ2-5	CASSDPSGTGEGWQETQYF	TGTGCCAGCAGCGACCCCTCCGGGACAGGGGAGGGTTGGCAAGAGACCCAGTACTTC
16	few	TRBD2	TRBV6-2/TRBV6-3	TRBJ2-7	CASSVGLAGTSYEQYF	TGTGCCAGCAGCGTGGGACTAGCGGGAACGAGCTACGAGCAGTACTTC
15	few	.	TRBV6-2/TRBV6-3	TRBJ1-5	CASSTPRVPTGPQHF	TGTGCCAGCAGTACCCCCCGGGTACCGACGGGGCCCCAGCATTTT
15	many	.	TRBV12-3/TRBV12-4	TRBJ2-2	CASNPTGAGTGELFF	TGTGCCAGCAACCCCACAGGGGCGGGAACCGGGGAGCTGTTTTTT
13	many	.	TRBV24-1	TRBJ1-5	CATSDWGNQPQHF	TGTGCCACCAGTGATTGGGGCAATCAGCCCCAGCATTTT
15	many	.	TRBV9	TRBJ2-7	CASSVGGGRTYEQYF	TGTGCCAGCAGCGTAGGAGGTGGCAGAACCTACGAGCAGTACTTC
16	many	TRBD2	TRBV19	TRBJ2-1	CASSPGLAVFPREQFF	TGTGCCAGTAGTCCAGGACTAGCGGTATTCCCCCGTGAGCAGTTCTTC
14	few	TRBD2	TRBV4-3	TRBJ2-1	CASSQDLVAGEQFF	TGCGCCAGCAGCCAAGATCTCGTAGCGGGTGAGCAGTTCTTC
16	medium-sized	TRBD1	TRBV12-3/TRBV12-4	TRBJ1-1	CASSFRDRGEGTEAFF	TGTGCCAGCAGTTTCCGAGACAGGGGGGAGGGCACTGAAGCTTTCTTT
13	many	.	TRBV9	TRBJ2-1	CASSVGSGNEQFF	TGTGCCAGCAGCGTAGGTAGCGGCAATGAGCAGTTCTTC
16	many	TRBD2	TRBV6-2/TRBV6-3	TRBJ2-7	CASSYTRTSGSDEQYF	TGTGCCAGCAGTTACACACGGACTAGCGGGAGTGACGAGCAGTACTTC
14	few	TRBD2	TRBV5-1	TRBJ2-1	CATSPGLTPGEQFF	TGCGCCACCTCTCCGGGACTAACTCCGGGTGAGCAGTTCTTC
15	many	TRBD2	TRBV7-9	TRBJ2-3	CASSQGLDGWDTQYF	TGTGCCAGCAGCCAGGGACTAGATGGGTGGGATACGCAGTATTTT
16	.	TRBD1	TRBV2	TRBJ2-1	CASSEAGTGAYNEQFF	TGTGCCAGCAGTGAAGCGGGGACAGGGGCTTACAATGAGCAGTTCTTC
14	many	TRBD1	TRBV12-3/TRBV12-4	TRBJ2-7	CASRPGTDSYEQYF	TGTGCCAGCCGTCCGGGGACAGACTCCTACGAGCAGTACTTC